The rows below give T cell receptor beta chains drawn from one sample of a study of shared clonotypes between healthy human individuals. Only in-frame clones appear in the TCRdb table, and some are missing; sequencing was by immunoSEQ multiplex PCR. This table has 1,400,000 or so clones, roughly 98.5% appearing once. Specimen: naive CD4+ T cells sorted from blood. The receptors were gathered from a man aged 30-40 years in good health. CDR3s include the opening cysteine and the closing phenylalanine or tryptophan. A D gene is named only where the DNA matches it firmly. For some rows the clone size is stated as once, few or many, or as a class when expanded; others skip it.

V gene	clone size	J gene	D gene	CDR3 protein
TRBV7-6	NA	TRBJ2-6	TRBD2	CASSLVGLAGSSGANVLTF
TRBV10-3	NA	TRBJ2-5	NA	CAISLGLQETQYF
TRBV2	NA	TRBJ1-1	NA	CASRIYREAFF
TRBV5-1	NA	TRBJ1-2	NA	CASSLIETGRGYTF
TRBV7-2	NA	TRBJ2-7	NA	CASSLLLGLTDAYEQYF
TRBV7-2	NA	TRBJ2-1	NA	CASSSRHYNEQFF
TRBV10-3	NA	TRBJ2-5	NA	CAISGGGRETQYF
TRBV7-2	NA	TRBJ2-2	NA	CASSLRTLNTGELFF
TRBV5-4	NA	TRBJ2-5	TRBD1	CASSSRTGGETQYF
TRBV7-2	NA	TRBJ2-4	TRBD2	CASSRAGVAKNIQYF
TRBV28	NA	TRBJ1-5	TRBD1	CASSLPGGLHQPQHF
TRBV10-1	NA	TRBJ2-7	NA	CASSESNLSEQYF
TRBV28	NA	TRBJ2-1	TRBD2	CASSGVGLAGGEQFF
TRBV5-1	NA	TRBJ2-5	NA	CASSQSAGETQYF
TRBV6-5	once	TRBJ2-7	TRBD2	CASSYSGLAETYEQYF
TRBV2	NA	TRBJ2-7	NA	CASSTDASQYF
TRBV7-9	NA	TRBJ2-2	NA	CASSLYGDTGELFF
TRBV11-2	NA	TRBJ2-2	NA	CASSLDYTGELFF